This is a list of T cell receptor beta chains from one sample in a study of blood T cell repertoires in COVID-19. TCRdb keeps only in-frame clones here, not all; method: immunoSEQ multiplex PCR. In the table there are approximately 100,000 clones, about 85% of which are singletons. The sequenced sample consisted of peripheral blood. The receptors were sampled from a man in his 60s with acute or convalescent COVID-19. Each CDR3 is given without its conserved first and last residue. Fields, in order: J gene, clone size, V gene, CDR3 protein. Rows give clone size only sometimes, using once, few, many, or a class for an expanded clone.

J: TRBJ2-7; size: few; V: TRBV7-8; CDR3: ASSYRKSYEQY
J: TRBJ1-6; size: -; V: TRBV5-8; CDR3: ASSSRVPLH
J: TRBJ1-3; size: -; V: TRBV5-4; CDR3: ASSLVSGGGIGNTIY
J: TRBJ2-3; size: -; V: TRBV14; CDR3: ASSQRLADTQY
J: TRBJ2-4; size: -; V: TRBV4-3; CDR3: ASSQDLAGTIQY
J: TRBJ2-1; size: -; V: TRBV3-1/TRBV3-2; CDR3: ASSLTSSHEQF
J: TRBJ2-1; size: -; V: TRBV6-5; CDR3: ASSFLLAGGPEEQF
J: TRBJ1-5; size: -; V: TRBV21-1; CDR3: ASIRGGHNSNQPQH
J: TRBJ2-3; size: -; V: TRBV5-1; CDR3: ASSQWTSPTSNTQY
J: TRBJ2-2; size: once; V: TRBV10-1; CDR3: ASSETSGGTGELF
J: TRBJ1-1; size: few; V: TRBV7-3; CDR3: ASSTRTDTEAF
J: TRBJ1-6; size: -; V: TRBV6-5; CDR3: ASSTPQGGFGPLH
J: TRBJ2-3; size: once; V: TRBV10-3; CDR3: AIRDRPTDTQY
J: TRBJ1-5; size: -; V: TRBV19; CDR3: ASSLQGSNQPQH
J: TRBJ2-5; size: -; V: TRBV5-6; CDR3: ASSLGLAGGLETQY
J: TRBJ2-5; size: -; V: TRBV28; CDR3: ASSAQGVRETQY
J: TRBJ2-1; size: -; V: TRBV7-3; CDR3: ASRGGAVNEQF
J: TRBJ2-1; size: -; V: TRBV24-1; CDR3: ATSDHRGNEQF
J: TRBJ2-7; size: -; V: TRBV6-5; CDR3: ASSYTGQMGEQY
J: TRBJ2-1; size: -; V: TRBV27; CDR3: ASSLAGEISYNEQF
J: TRBJ1-2; size: -; V: TRBV6-5; CDR3: ASSQGRETNYGYT
J: TRBJ2-5; size: -; V: TRBV6-5; CDR3: ASSYTGTSGQETQY
J: TRBJ2-1; size: -; V: TRBV19; CDR3: ASSPYTTSSYNEQF
J: TRBJ1-1; size: -; V: TRBV27; CDR3: ASRNRNTEAF
J: TRBJ2-2; size: medium-sized; V: TRBV4-3; CDR3: ASSQVGTGGITGELF
J: TRBJ2-3; size: few; V: TRBV20-1; CDR3: SASLGRPTDTQY